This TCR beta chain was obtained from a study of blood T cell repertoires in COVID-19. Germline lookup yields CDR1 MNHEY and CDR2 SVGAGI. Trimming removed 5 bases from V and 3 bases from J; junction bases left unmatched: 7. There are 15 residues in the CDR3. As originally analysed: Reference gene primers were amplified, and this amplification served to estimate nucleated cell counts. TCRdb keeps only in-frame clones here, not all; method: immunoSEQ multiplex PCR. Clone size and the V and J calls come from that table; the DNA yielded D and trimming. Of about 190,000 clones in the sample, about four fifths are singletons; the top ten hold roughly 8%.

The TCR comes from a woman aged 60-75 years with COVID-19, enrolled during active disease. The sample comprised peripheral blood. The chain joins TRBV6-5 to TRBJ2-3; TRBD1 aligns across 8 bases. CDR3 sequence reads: CASSPRTGWTDTQYF. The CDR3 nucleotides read TGTGCCAGCAGTCCTCGGACAGGGTGGACAGATACGCAGTATTTT.